This TCR beta chain appears in the sequencing data of a study of T cell responses to AZD1222 COVID-19 vaccine. Overall study findings and caveats: Among those given AZD1222, only five or six were seropositive at baseline. Spike regions recognized by vaccine-associated CD4 TCRs spanned the protein, led by 160-218 and 743-854. Once two AZD1222 doses were given, Spike-specific TCR breadth and depth went up.

On this clone: Its antigen remains unknown.

Doses given second, at about 4 or about 12 weeks, were pooled. Libraries were prepared by immunoSEQ multiplex PCR; TCRdb keeps only in-frame clonotypes and omits some of them. This table holds some 150,000 clones, 88% found once. J lost 6 bases, V lost 5 bases, and 8 bases had no gene match. Germline CDR1 reads GTSNPN; CDR2 reads SVGIG (reference sequence). The CDR3 is made up of 15 amino acids. The rearrangement joins TRBV30 to TRBJ1-5; 12 positions match TRBD1. Specimen: peripheral blood, collected 28 days after the second AZD1222 dose. The receptor comes from an adult who received the AZD1222 COVID-19 vaccine. As DNA, the CDR3 is TGTGCCTGGGCTACCGGGACAGGGGGCAGTCAGCCCCAGCATTTT. Translating gives CAWATGTGGSQPQHF.